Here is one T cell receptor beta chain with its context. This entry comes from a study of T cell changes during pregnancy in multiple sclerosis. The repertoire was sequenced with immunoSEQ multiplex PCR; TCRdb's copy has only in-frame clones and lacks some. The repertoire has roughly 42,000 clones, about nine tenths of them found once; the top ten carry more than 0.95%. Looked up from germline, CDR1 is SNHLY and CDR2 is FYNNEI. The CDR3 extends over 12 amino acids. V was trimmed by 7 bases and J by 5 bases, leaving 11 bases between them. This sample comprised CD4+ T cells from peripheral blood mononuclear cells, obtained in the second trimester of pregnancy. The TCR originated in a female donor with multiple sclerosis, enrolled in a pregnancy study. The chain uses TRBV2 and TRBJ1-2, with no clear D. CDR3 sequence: CASTEGGYGYTF. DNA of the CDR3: TGTGCCAGCACCGAGGGTGGGTATGGCTACACCTTC.